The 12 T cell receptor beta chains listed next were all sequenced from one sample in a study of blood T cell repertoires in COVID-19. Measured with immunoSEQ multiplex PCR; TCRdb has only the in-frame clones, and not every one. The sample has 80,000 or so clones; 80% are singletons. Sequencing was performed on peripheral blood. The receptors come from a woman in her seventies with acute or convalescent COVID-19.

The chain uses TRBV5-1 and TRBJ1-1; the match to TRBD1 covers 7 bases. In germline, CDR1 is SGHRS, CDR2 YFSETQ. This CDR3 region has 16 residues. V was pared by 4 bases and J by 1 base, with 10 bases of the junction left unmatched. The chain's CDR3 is CASSARKGAENTEAFF. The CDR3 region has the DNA TGCGCCAGCAGCGCCCGGAAGGGGGCAGAGAACACTGAAGCTTTCTTT.

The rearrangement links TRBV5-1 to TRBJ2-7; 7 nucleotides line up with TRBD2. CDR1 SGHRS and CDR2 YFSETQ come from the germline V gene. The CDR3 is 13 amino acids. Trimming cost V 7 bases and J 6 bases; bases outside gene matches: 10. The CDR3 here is CASGGLVRGEQYF. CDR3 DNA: TGCGCCAGCGGCGGACTAGTTCGTGGCGAGCAGTACTTC.

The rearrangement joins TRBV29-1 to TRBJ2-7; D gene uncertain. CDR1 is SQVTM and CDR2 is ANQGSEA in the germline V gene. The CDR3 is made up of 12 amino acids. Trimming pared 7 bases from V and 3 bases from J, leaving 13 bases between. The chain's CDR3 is CSAAESFYEQYF. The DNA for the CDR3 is TGCAGCGCTGCCGAGAGTTTCTACGAGCAGTACTTC.

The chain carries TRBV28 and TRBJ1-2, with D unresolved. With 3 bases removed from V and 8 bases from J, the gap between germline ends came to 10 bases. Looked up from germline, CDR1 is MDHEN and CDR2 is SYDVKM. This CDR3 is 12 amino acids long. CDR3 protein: CASSLARIGYTF. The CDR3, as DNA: TGTGCCAGCAGTTTGGCCAGAATAGGCTACACCTTC.

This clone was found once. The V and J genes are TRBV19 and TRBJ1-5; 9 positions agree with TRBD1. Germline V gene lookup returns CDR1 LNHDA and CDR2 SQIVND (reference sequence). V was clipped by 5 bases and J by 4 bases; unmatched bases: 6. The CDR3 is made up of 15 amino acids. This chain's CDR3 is CASSPGQGGNQPQHF. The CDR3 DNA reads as TGTGCCAGTAGTCCGGGACAGGGTGGGAATCAGCCCCAGCATTTT. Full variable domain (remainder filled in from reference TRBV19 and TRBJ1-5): DGGITQSPKYLFRKEGQNVTLSCEQNLNHDAMYWYRQDPGQGLRLIYYSQIVNDFQKGDIAEGYSVSREKKESFPLTVTSAQKNPTAFYLCASSPGQGGNQPQHFGDGTRLSIL.

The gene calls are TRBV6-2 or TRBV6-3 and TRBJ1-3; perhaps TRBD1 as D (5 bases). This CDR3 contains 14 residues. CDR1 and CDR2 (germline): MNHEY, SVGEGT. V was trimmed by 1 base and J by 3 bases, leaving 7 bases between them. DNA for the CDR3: TGTGCCAGCAGTTACTGGCAGGGTGGAAACACCATATATTTT. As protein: CASSYWQGGNTIYF.

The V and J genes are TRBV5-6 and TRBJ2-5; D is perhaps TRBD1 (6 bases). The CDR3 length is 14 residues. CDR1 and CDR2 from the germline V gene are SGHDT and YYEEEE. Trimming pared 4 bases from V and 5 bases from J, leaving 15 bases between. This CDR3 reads CASSLLGAPETQYF. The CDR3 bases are TGTGCCAGCAGCCTCCTGGGGGCCCCCGAGACCCAGTACTTC.

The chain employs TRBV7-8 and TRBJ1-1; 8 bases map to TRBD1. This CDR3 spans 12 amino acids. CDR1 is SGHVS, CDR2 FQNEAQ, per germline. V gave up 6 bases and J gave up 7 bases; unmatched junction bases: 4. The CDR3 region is CASRPGTGEAFF. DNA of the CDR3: TGTGCCAGCAGACCCGGGACAGGTGAAGCTTTCTTT.

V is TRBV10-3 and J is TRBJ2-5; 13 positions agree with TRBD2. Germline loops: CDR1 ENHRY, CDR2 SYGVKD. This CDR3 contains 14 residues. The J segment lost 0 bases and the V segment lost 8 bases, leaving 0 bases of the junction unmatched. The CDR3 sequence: CAIGLAGDQETQYF. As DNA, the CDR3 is TGTGCCATCGGACTAGCGGGGGACCAAGAGACCCAGTACTTC.

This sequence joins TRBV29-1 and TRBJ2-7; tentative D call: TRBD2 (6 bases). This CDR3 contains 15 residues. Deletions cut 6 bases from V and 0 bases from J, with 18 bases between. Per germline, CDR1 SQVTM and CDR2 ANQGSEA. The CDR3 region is CSVDGTPDSSYEQYF. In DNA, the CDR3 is TGCAGCGTCGACGGGACTCCCGATAGCTCCTACGAGCAGTACTTC.

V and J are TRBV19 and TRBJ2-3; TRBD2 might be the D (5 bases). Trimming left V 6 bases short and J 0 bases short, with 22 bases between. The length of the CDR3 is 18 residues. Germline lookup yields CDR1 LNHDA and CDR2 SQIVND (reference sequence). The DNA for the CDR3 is TGTGCCAGTAGCCTAGCAAGTCGGGGAGAAAGGAGCACAGATACGCAGTATTTT. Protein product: CASSLASRGERSTDTQYF.

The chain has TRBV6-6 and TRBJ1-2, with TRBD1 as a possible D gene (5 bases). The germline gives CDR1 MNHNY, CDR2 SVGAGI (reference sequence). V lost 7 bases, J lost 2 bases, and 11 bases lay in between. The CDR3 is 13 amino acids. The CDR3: CASTEAGNYGYTF. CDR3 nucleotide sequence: TGTGCCAGCACTGAGGCAGGGAACTATGGCTACACCTTC.